This T cell receptor (beta chain) was documented in a study of human T cells and chemical hapten exposure. TCRdb reanalysed the RACE reads using MiXCR and keeps one entry per CDR3 protein. Of about 100,000 distinct CDR3 sequences listed, approximately 10% are singletons. The V segment lost 2 bases and the J segment 9 bases; nucleotides outside the gene matches: 6. Germline assignment: CDR1 DFQATT and CDR2 SNEGSKA (reference sequence). This CDR3 has 13 residues. Regarding time point: patch test 2, 6 weeks after DPC sensitization. Noted treatment: therapeutic diphenylcyclopropenone sensitization with weekly scalp DPC.

The source was whole blood, collected in connection with sensitization to the hapten diphenylcyclopropenone (DPC). The chain recombines TRBV20-1 with TRBJ2-1; 8 nucleotides agree with TRBD2. The clonotype comes from a woman in her forties with alopecia areata. Some clones in this sample may be carry-over from other donors' samples. CDR3 bases: TGCAGTGCTAGAACCGGGAGGGTTACTGAGCAGTTCTTC. Translation gives CSARTGRVTEQFF.